This TCR beta chain was identified during a study of blood T cell repertoires in COVID-19. Germline-derived CDR1 and CDR2 are MNHEY and SMNVEV (reference sequence). V dropped 2 bases and J dropped 4 bases, with 12 bases sitting between them. The CDR3 runs to 14 residues. In the original analysis: The authors estimated nucleated cell counts from reference gene primer amplification. The table came from immunoSEQ multiplex PCR; TCRdb's copy has only in-frame clones and leaves some out. The V and J calls and clone size come from that table; D and trimming were worked out from the DNA. The data contain some 30,000 clones, roughly 85% of them singletons.

This TCR came from a man aged 55-75 years with active COVID-19. The sequencing sample was made of peripheral blood. V gene TRBV27 combines with J gene TRBJ2-7; D is unresolved. Here the CDR3 reads CASSLTLSGYEQYF. The CDR3 nucleotides read TGTGCCAGCAGTTTAACCTTGTCCGGGTACGAGCAGTACTTC.